This is a list of T cell receptor beta chains from one sample in a study. Each CDR3 protein is one row after TCRdb ran MiXCR on the 5' RACE reads. The sample lists 30,000 or so distinct CDR3 sequences; roughly 25% were seen once. The sequencing sample was made of memory CD4+ T cells sorted from blood. These receptors were collected from a female donor with breast cancer. Each CDR3 is given with its conserved first and last residue. A D gene is named only where the DNA matches it firmly. The listing skips clone size in some rows; elsewhere it reads once, few, many or a size class.

TGTGCCAGCAGCTTAACTAGAAATGAGCAGTTCTTC,CASSLTRNEQFF,NA,TRBV11-3,TRBJ2-1,NA
TGTGCCAGCAGCTCCGGGGGGGTGGAGCAGCCCCAGCATTTT,CASSSGGVEQPQHF,NA,TRBV27,TRBJ1-5,many
TGTGCCAGCAGCCATACAGATAGCAATCAGCCCCAGCATTTT,CASSHTDSNQPQHF,NA,TRBV7-9,TRBJ1-5,NA
TGTGCCAGCAGCCGGGGCAATGAGCAGTTCTTC,CASSRGNEQFF,NA,TRBV7-6,TRBJ2-1,NA
TGTGCCAGCAGCGTAGAGCCTACCGGGACTAGCGGGGGGGCCCAGAATGAGCAGTTCTTC,CASSVEPTGTSGGAQNEQFF,TRBD2,TRBV9,TRBJ2-1,many
TGTGCCAGCAGTTCACTCACAAACGGGAGATCGCAGTTCTTC,CASSSLTNGRSQFF,NA,TRBV13,TRBJ2-1,NA
TGCAGCGTCATCCGATCCGGGACAACGCTTTACGAGCAGTACTTC,CSVIRSGTTLYEQYF,NA,TRBV29-1,TRBJ2-7,medium-sized
TGTGCCAGCAGCTTAGCGGCCGTGCCCCGTTCCGGGCTGTTCTATGGCTACACCTTC,CASSLAAVPRSGLFYGYTF,NA,TRBV7-2,TRBJ1-2,few
TGCGCCAGCAGCCAAGTGGACAGGGGTCTTCTCGAGCAGTACTTC,CASSQVDRGLLEQYF,TRBD1,TRBV4-1,TRBJ2-7,few
TGCAGTGCTAGACAGGACGCAGAGCAGTTCTTC,CSARQDAEQFF,NA,TRBV20-1,TRBJ2-1,many
TGTGCCAGCAGGAGGGGAAGGGTCGAAAAACTGTTTTTT,CASRRGRVEKLFF,NA,TRBV2,TRBJ1-4,NA
TGTGCCAGCAGCTTTGAGGGGTACAATCAGCCCCAGCATTTT,CASSFEGYNQPQHF,NA,TRBV7-2,TRBJ1-5,NA
TGCAGTGCTAGAGACAGGGTCCTTGACACCGGGGAGCTGTTTTTT,CSARDRVLDTGELFF,NA,TRBV20-1,TRBJ2-2,few
TGTGCCAGCAGTCCCCCCGGGGGGCCCGTGGATGAGCAGTACTTC,CASSPPGGPVDEQYF,NA,TRBV6-5,TRBJ2-7,few
TGTGCCAGCAGTTTTACAGGGGCAGGGACGTACAATGAGCAGTTCTTC,CASSFTGAGTYNEQFF,TRBD1,TRBV28,TRBJ2-1,NA
TGTGCCAGCAGTTACGGGGCCGGGGTCCGCAATCAGCCCCAGCATTTT,CASSYGAGVRNQPQHF,NA,TRBV6-2/TRBV6-3,TRBJ1-5,many
TGTGCCAGCAGCTCGACCCAGGGGGGCTACAATGAGCAGTTCTTC,CASSSTQGGYNEQFF,NA,TRBV7-3,TRBJ2-1,many
TGTGCCAGCAGCTTAGCGGGAGCTCGCACAGATACGCAGTATTTT,CASSLAGARTDTQYF,NA,TRBV7-9,TRBJ2-3,NA
TGTGCCAGCAGCTTAGGGCAGGGAGGTAATGAGCAGTTCTTC,CASSLGQGGNEQFF,NA,TRBV7-6,TRBJ2-1,few
TGTACCAGCAGCTCGCCTGGGGGTGGCTCTGAAGCTTTCTTT,CTSSSPGGGSEAFF,NA,TRBV6-5,TRBJ1-1,NA
TGTGCCATCGACAGGGGGGTAGGGACTGAAGCTTTCTTT,CAIDRGVGTEAFF,TRBD1,TRBV15,TRBJ1-1,few
TGTGCCAGCAGTTCCCCCCCCCTGAGGGAGGTTCAGCCCCTGCATTTT,CASSSPPLREVQPLHF,NA,TRBV28,TRBJ1-5,once
TGCAGTGCTGAGGAGGGGCTCAATCAGCCCCAGCATTTT,CSAEEGLNQPQHF,NA,TRBV20-1,TRBJ1-5,few
TGCAGTGCCGGAGGAGTTGTGGAGACCCAGTACTTC,CSAGGVVETQYF,NA,TRBV20-1,TRBJ2-5,many
TGCAGTGCTCCCCGAATTCCCCCGGATCAGCCCCAGCATTTT,CSAPRIPPDQPQHF,NA,TRBV20-1,TRBJ1-5,NA
TGTGCCAGCAGCGTAGCACTCGGGGAGCTGTTTTTT,CASSVALGELFF,NA,TRBV9,TRBJ2-2,many
TGTACCAGCACCACGTACAGGGACGTCTACGAGCAGTACTTC,CTSTTYRDVYEQYF,NA,TRBV2,TRBJ2-7,NA
TGTGCCAGCAGTAGTCTCGGGACGGCCTCCTACGAGCAGTACTTC,CASSSLGTASYEQYF,NA,TRBV2,TRBJ2-7,once
TGTGCCAGCAGCCCAGGGGACCAAGCCTACGAGCAGTACTTC,CASSPGDQAYEQYF,NA,TRBV7-6,TRBJ2-7,NA
TGTGCCAGCAGCCCCCAGGGGGTAGGGGAGACCCAGTACTTC,CASSPQGVGETQYF,TRBD1,TRBV7-3,TRBJ2-5,NA
TGTGCCAGCAGTCCCTCTGGAAACACCATATATTTT,CASSPSGNTIYF,NA,TRBV12-3/TRBV12-4,TRBJ1-3,medium-sized